The clone carrying this T cell receptor (beta chain) is a singleton in its sample. This CDR3 comprises 14 residues. After removal of 5 bases from V and 6 bases from J, the junction contained 6 bases not matched to a gene. Looked up from germline, CDR1 is SNHLY and CDR2 is FYNNEI. The data originate from a study of control samples from healthy donors and cancer patients. Produced via immunoSEQ multiplex PCR; TCRdb's table is partial and in-frame only. The data contain roughly 150,000 clones, more than 85% of them seen just once; the ten biggest clones take up 2% to 2.5%. The V gene is TRBV2, the J gene TRBJ2-1; 8 nucleotides agree with TRBD1. The specimen was blood. The TCR originated in a man aged 50-59 years in good health. In DNA form, the CDR3 reads TGTGCCAGCAGTCAAGGACAGGGTCCCAATGAGCAGTTCTTC. This translates into CASSQGQGPNEQFF.